This T cell receptor beta chain originates from a study of PD-1 blockade in classical Hodgkin lymphoma. This clone turned up a few times. With no exception, relapse followed autologous stem cell transplantation in all patients, and brentuximab vedotin exposure varied. Clones were sequenced by immunoSEQ multiplex PCR, and TCRdb holds only the in-frame ones, with some missing. The data show under 95,000 clones, with approximately 91% seen just once and approximately 2.4% held by the top ten. The sequencing here drew on peripheral blood mononuclear cells (PBMCs), taken before the second cycle of nivolumab. This sequence was found in a human donor with classical Hodgkin lymphoma.

CDR3 amino acids: CAISPFEGTEAFF. The CDR3 DNA sequence: TGTGCCATCAGTCCCTTTGAGGGCACTGAAGCTTTCTTT. V gene TRBV10-3 combines with J gene TRBJ1-1; D not resolved. The germline V gene encodes CDR1 ENHRY and CDR2 SYGVKD. V lost 5 bases and J 4 bases, leaving 11 bases between the germline ends. The CDR3 totals 13 residues.